This T cell receptor (beta chain) was recovered during a study of monozygotic twins with inflammatory bowel disease. TCRalpha and TCRbeta cDNA underwent two nested PCRs of around 15 and 9 cycles. TCRdb reprocessed the 5' RACE reads and stores each CDR3 protein as one record, lacking DNA. The sample has about 420,000 distinct CDR3 sequences; the top ten hold approximately 2.3%. Skipping T cell sorting, the study isolated total RNA directly from whole blood. The study, taken as a whole, reports: No distinction between different T cell subtypes was possible.

To note about this clonotype: Its specificity is unknown.

The sequence was collected from a human donor with ulcerative colitis or Crohn's disease, or a healthy co-twin of an affected twin (not recorded which). The specimen was blood.

The CDR3 loop is CASSPPLGSEQYF. J is TRBJ2-7 and V is TRBV28; as DNA is missing, the TRBD1 call by TCRdb cannot be tested. The germline V gene encodes CDR1 MDHEN and CDR2 SYDVKM. The CDR3 is 13 amino acids.